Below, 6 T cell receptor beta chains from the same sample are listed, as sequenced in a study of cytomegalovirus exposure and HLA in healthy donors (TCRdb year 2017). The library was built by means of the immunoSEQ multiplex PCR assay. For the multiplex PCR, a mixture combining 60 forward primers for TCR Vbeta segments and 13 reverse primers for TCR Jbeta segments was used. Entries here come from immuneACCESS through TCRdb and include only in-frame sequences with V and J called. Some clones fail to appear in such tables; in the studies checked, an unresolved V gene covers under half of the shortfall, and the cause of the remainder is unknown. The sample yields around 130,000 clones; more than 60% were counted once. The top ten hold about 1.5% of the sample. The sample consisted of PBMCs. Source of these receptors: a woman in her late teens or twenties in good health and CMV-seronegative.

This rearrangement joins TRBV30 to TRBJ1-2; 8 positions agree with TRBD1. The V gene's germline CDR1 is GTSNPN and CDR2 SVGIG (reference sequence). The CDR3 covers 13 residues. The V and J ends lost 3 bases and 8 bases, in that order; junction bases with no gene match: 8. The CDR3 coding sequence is TGTGCCTGGAGAACGACAGGGGCGGGGGGCTACACCTTC. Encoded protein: CAWRTTGAGGYTF. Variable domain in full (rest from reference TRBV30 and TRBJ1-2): SQTIHQWPATLVQPVGSPLSLECTVEGTSNPNLYWYRQAAGRGLQLLFYSVGIGQISSEVPQNLSASRPQDRQFILSSKKLLLSDSGFYLCAWRTTGAGGYTFGSGTRLTVV.

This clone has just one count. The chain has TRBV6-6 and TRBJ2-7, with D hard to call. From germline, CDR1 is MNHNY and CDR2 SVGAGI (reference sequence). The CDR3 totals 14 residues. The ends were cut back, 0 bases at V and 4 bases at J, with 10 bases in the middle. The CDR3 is CASSYSTAGYEQYF. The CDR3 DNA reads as TGTGCCAGCAGTTACTCGACGGCCGGGTACGAGCAGTACTTC.

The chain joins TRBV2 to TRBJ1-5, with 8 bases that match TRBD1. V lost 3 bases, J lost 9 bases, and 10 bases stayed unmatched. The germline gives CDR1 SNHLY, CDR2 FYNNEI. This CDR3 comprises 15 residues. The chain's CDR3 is CASSDGQGGSGPQHF. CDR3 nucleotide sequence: TGTGCCAGCAGTGATGGACAGGGTGGGAGTGGGCCCCAGCATTTT.

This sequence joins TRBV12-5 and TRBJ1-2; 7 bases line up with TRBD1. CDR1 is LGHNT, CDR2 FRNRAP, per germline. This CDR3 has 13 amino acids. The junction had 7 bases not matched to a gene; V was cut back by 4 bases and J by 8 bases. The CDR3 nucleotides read TGTGCTAGTGGTTCGACAGGGTCGCGAGGCTACACCTTC. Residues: CASGSTGSRGYTF.

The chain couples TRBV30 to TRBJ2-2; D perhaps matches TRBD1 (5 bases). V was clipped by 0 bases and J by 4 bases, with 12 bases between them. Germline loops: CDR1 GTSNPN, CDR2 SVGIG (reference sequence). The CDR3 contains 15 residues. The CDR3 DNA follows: TGTGCCTGGAGTGTAACCAGGGTAGGCACCGGGGAGCTGTTTTTT. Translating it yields CAWSVTRVGTGELFF. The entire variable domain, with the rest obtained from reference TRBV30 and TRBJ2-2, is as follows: SQTIHQWPATLVQPVGSPLSLECTVEGTSNPNLYWYRQAAGRGLQLLFYSVGIGQISSEVPQNLSASRPQDRQFILSSKKLLLSDSGFYLCAWSVTRVGTGELFFGEGSRLTVL.

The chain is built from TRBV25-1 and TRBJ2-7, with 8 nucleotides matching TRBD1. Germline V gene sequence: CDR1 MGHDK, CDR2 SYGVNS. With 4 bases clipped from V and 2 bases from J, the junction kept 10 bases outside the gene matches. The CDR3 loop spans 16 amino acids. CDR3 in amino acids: CASSGTRDRNPYEQYF. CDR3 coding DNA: TGTGCCAGCAGTGGGACCCGGGACAGGAACCCCTACGAGCAGTACTTC.